The clone carrying this T cell receptor beta chain has more than one count but fewer than ten. The target antigen is unknown. This sample stems from a study of T cells after yellow fever vaccination. About the research overall: In the case of low-cell-number fractions, SMART-Seq v4 Ultra Low Input was used for preparation. General study findings and limits: Most primary-vaccination clones recurred post-booster (approximately 96% CD4, about 90% CD8).

Germline V gives CDR1 DFQATT, CDR2 SNEGSKA (reference sequence). V was clipped by 8 bases and J by 4 bases, with 7 bases between them. The CDR3 is 10 amino acids. By 5'RACE template switching, TCR cDNA was produced, with a universal primer site and UMIs added in the process. Using its own MiXCR run on the 5' RACE reads, TCRdb lists one record per CDR3 protein. The sample has 450,000 to 650,000 distinct CDR3 sequences, roughly 12% seen once; the top ten hold about 14%. The receptor's source is a man aged 25 to 40 who received the YFV17D yellow fever vaccine. The chain joins TRBV20-1 to TRBJ2-3; D is undetermined. Specimen: PBMCs, collected on the day of the yellow fever booster vaccination. The CDR3 DNA reads TGCAGTATCCTAGCAGATACGCAGTATTTT. Encoded protein: CSILADTQYF.